Shown below are 4 T cell receptor beta chains from a single sample sequenced in a study of OX40 agonist ivuxolimab in advanced cancers. Profiled with immunoSEQ multiplex PCR; TCRdb holds only in-frame clones, not every one. This table has some 83,000 clones, about four fifths appearing once. The specimen was CD4+ or CD8+ T cells sorted from blood, collected in a trial of the OX40 agonist ivuxolimab. Source of these receptors: an adult with an advanced solid tumor such as melanoma, head and neck, liver or kidney cancer.

The gene calls are TRBV12-5 and TRBJ2-5; tentatively, D is TRBD1 (6 bases). Trimming removed 2 bases from V and 5 bases from J, with 15 bases in between. The CDR3 has 15 residues. Germline assignment: CDR1 LGHNT and CDR2 FRNRAP. In DNA form, the CDR3 reads TGTGCTAGTGGTTTGAGGACAGCCTTCCAGGAGACCCAGTACTTC. Its translation: CASGLRTAFQETQYF.

The CDR3 DNA reads as TGCGCCAGCAGCGGTGGGTACTCCTACAATGAGCAGTTCTTC. It encodes CASSGGYSYNEQFF. V gene TRBV5-1 combines with J gene TRBJ2-1; no firm D call. Germline V gene data show CDR1 as SGHRS and CDR2 as YFSETQ. The CDR3 runs 14 residues. V was pared by 4 bases and J by 0 bases, with 8 bases between.

This clone was seen a handful of times. The chain carries TRBV27 and TRBJ2-7; 7 bases are shared with TRBD2. Trimming at V came to 3 bases and at J to 3 bases, leaving 5 bases not matched to a gene. Looked up from germline, CDR1 is MNHEY and CDR2 is SMNVEV (reference sequence). CDR3 size: 14 residues. The CDR3 region is CASSLGGSLYEQYF. In nucleotides, the CDR3 is TGTGCCAGCAGTTTGGGCGGGAGCCTCTACGAGCAGTACTTC.

The chain combines TRBV19 with TRBJ1-3, with unresolved D. The CDR3 loop spans 17 amino acids. The V end was cut by 3 bases, the J end by 1 base, with 16 bases between. CDR1 and CDR2 from the germline V gene are LNHDA and SQIVND (reference sequence). CDR3: CASSIPLPWLSGNTIYF. In nucleotides, the CDR3 is TGTGCCAGTAGTATCCCCCTCCCGTGGCTGTCTGGAAACACCATATATTTT.